This T cell receptor beta chain was captured in a study of blood T cell repertoires in COVID-19. Overall study: Samples representing acute and convalescent COVID-19 were sourced from the United States, Italy and Spain.

V was pared by 4 bases and J by 10 bases, with 11 bases between. Germline lookup yields CDR1 SGHAT and CDR2 FQNNGV. CDR3 length: 13 amino acids. How the authors handled the data: Amplification from reference gene primers served as the basis for estimated nucleated cell counts. Produced via immunoSEQ multiplex PCR; TCRdb's table is partial and in-frame only. V, J and clone size derive from that table, while D and trimming were established from the DNA sequence. Found here are a few hundred thousand clones, about 83% of them singletons; the top ten hold under 7%. The chain has TRBV11-2 and TRBJ1-6, with D perhaps TRBD1 (6 bases). This TCR came from a woman aged 40 to 50 who had recovered from COVID-19. Sequencing was performed on PBMCs or T cells enriched from blood (not recorded which). The CDR3 loop reads CASSSQGRSPLHF. The CDR3 coding sequence is TGTGCCAGCAGCTCTCAGGGGAGATCACCCCTCCACTTT.